The TCR beta chain under discussion was sequenced for a study of T cell repertoires in cytomegalovirus infection. Notes on the study in general: HLA-C-restricted CMV-specific TCR beta clonotypes prevailed in the ex vivo response.

TCRdb re-analysed the reads in MiXCR, keeping a single row per CDR3 protein. The repertoire has approximately 630,000 distinct CDR3 sequences, approximately 25% of them found once; the top ten carry roughly 8%. Per the germline V gene, CDR1 is LGHNT and CDR2 is FRNRAP. The CDR3 extends over 12 amino acids. A remark on this clonotype: Its antigen is not identified. This sequence may be a read error, since a much larger clone differs from it by one base.

Sequencing was carried out using CD8+ T cells from PBMCs. The J gene is TRBJ1-5, the V gene TRBV12-5; D gene ambiguous. TRBJ2-3 matches the DNA end more closely, so the J call is doubtful. This TCR was recovered from a human donor in good health (CMV status not recorded). Some clones in this sample may be carry-over from other donors' samples. The CDR3: CASGLPDQPQYF. CDR3 DNA sequence: TGTGCTAGTGGTTTGCCCGATCAGCCCCAGTATTTT.